This TCR beta chain was documented in a study of T cells in Graves' hyperthyroidism and ophthalmopathy. Study details: Any treatment followed the collection of peripheral blood at initial diagnosis.

This CDR3 has 17 amino acids. V lost 6 bases and J 6 bases, leaving 26 bases between the germline ends. Germline V CDR1 and CDR2: MNHNS, SASEGT. This clonotype was observed many times. Its antigen is as yet unknown. Researchers took RNA transcripts and amplified the TCR beta CDR3 regions from them. In the first-round RT-PCR of the TCR CDR3, the HTBI primer set was used. TCRdb re-derived calls from the multiplex PCR reads in MiXCR, one entry per CDR3 protein. The sample holds more than 300,000 distinct CDR3 sequences, less than 20% seen once. Study-level findings and limits: A 13 V-J model separated ophthalmopathy from stable hyperthyroidism.

Sequences were obtained from blood. The chain has TRBV6-1 and TRBJ1-1; maybe TRBD1 (6 bases). This sequence originates from a man between 18 and 35 years old with Graves' ophthalmopathy. The chain's CDR3 is CASSPPQDSRIRPEAFF. CDR3 bases: TGTGCCAGCAGCCCACCCCAGGACAGCCGGATACGCCCTGAAGCTTTCTTT.